This record concerns one T cell receptor (beta chain) sequence. The antigen is unknown. The data were taken from a study of response to subunit inactivated influenza vaccine. Study-wide results and caveats: Authors proposed each seasonal influenza vaccination draws in few new T cells.

CDR1 and CDR2 from the germline V gene are LNHNV and YYDKDF (reference sequence). The ends were cut back, 0 bases at V and 3 bases at J, with 4 bases in the middle. The CDR3 loop spans 13 amino acids. TCRdb recomputed calls from the RT-PCR reads with MiXCR, one row per CDR3 protein. The sample has hundreds of thousands of distinct CDR3 sequences; approximately 12% are singletons. This clonotype was obtained from a middle-aged man who received an inactivated influenza vaccine. The J gene is TRBJ2-3, the V gene TRBV15; D call uncertain. The sample here was PBMCs from blood, taken on the day of vaccination. The CDR3 here is CATSRDQTDTQYF. The CDR3 nucleotides are TGTGCCACCAGCAGAGACCAGACAGATACGCAGTATTTT.